Included here is one T cell receptor (beta chain) sequence, with context. Antigen unknown. The record originates from a study of T cell responses to AZD1222 COVID-19 vaccine. Second-dose intervals near 4 or 12 weeks were combined. Profiling relied on immunoSEQ multiplex PCR, and the TCRdb table lists in-frame clones only, not all of them. The sample lists 65,000 to 70,000 clones, around four fifths occurring once. Study conclusions and caveats: Spike-specific TCR breadth rose after two AZD1222 doses, and depth rose as well. Clonal diversity was possibly underestimated; the donors were predominantly white British and more often female. A reported finding is that nearly half of spike-specific TCRs target unmutated variant regions.

This receptor was identified in an adult who received the AZD1222 COVID-19 vaccine. Sequenced material: peripheral blood, taken 28 days after the second AZD1222 dose.

Here the CDR3 DNA reads TGTGCCTGGAGTGTATTGGGGGGAGGGAACACTGAAGCTTTCTTT. This codes for CAWSVLGGGNTEAFF. J is TRBJ1-1 and V is TRBV30, with TRBD1 as a possible D gene (5 bases). Trimming shortened V by 0 bases and J by 1 base, and 12 bases separated the two germline ends. Per the germline V gene, CDR1 is GTSNPN and CDR2 is SVGIG (reference sequence). The CDR3 consists of 15 residues.